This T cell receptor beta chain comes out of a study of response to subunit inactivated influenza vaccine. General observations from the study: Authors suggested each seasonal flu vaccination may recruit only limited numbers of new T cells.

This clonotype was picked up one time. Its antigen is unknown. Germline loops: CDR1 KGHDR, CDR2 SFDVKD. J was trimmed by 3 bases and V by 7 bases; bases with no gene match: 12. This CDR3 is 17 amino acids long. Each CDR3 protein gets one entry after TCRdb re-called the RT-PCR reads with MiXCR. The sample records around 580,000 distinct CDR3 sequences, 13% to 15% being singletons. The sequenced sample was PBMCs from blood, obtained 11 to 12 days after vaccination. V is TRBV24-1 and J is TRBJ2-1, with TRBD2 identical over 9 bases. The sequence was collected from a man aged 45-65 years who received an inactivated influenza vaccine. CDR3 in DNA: TGTGCCACCAGACCAGGATCGTTTAGCGGGGGCTACAATGAGCAGTTCTTC. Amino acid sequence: CATRPGSFSGGYNEQFF.